This TCR beta chain was identified during a study of cytomegalovirus exposure and HLA in healthy donors. Trimming left V 5 bases short and J 0 bases short, with 14 bases between. The CDR3 covers 15 residues. Germline loops: CDR1 LNHDA, CDR2 SQIVND (reference sequence). This PCR relied on a set of 60 Vbeta primers and 13 Jbeta primers. TCRdb's table, derived via immunoSEQ multiplex PCR, lists solely in-frame clones and lacks some. The data hold fewer than 200,000 clones, with roughly nine tenths observed a single time. The chain combines TRBV19 with TRBJ2-7; a weak D match, TRBD1 (5 bases). This sequence originates from a boy aged 2 to 10 in good health and CMV-seronegative. The source material was PBMCs. This chain's CDR3 is CASSPPQGVSYEQYF. In DNA, the CDR3 is TGTGCCAGTAGTCCGCCCCAAGGGGTCTCCTACGAGCAGTACTTC.